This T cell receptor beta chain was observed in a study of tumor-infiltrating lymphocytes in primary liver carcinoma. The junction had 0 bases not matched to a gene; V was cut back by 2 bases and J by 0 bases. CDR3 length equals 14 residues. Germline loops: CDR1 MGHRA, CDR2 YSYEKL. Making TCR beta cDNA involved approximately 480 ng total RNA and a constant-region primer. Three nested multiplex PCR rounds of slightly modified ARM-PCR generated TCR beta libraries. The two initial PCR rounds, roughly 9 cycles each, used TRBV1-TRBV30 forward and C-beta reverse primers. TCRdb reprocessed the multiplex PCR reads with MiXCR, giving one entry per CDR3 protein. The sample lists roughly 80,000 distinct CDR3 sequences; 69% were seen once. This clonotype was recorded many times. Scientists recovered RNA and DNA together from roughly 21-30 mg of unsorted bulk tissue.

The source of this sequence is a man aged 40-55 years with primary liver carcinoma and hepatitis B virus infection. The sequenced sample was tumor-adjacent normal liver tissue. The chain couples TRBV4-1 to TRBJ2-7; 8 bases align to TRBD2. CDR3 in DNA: TGCGCCAGCAGCCAACGGGAGGGCTCCTACGAGCAGTACTTC. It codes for CASSQREGSYEQYF.